This T cell receptor (beta chain) is from a study of blood T cells in healthy people across ages. Per germline, CDR1 SGHDT and CDR2 YYEEEE. The CDR3 has 14 residues. This clonotype showed up just a few times. It was with a sample-barcoded 5' primer and a J-beta primer mix that a second PCR of about 6 to 12 cycles was run. TCRdb passed the 5' RACE reads through MiXCR, listing each CDR3 protein once. The sample records around 900,000 distinct CDR3 sequences, roughly 50% being singletons. The receptor's source is a woman aged 60-75 years in good health. Sequenced material: blood. The chain employs TRBV5-6 and TRBJ2-5; either TRBD1 or TRBD2 may supply D (5 bases each). The end of the DNA is better explained by TRBJ2-7, so the J call may be wrong. CDR3 amino acids: CASSRTGRVYEQYF. In DNA, the CDR3 is TGTGCCAGCAGCAGAACGGGACGGGTCTACGAGCAGTACTTC.